The rows below give T cell receptor beta chains drawn from one sample of a study of Ad26.COV2.S vaccination and SARS-CoV-2 variants. Method: immunoSEQ multiplex PCR; TCRdb's copy keeps in-frame clones and lacks some. Altogether approximately 400,000 clones are present, about 85% being singletons, with the ten largest covering 2.5% to 3.5%. The source material was peripheral blood, sampled in a trial of Ad26.COV2.S vaccine versus placebo. The receptors shown here come from a person aged 18 to 65 who received the Ad26.COV2.S COVID-19 vaccine or a placebo. Both conserved end residues are part of each CDR3. The D gene is left open where the match is weak. Expanded clones get a size class; other rows say once, few or many, or leave the size out.

clone_size	j_call	v_call	cdr3_length	d_call	cdr3_aa	cdr3_nt
.	TRBJ2-1	TRBV10-2	17	TRBD2	CASSGTSGGSSYNEQFF	TGCGCCAGCAGTGGGACTAGCGGGGGGAGCTCCTACAATGAGCAGTTCTTC
.	TRBJ2-3	TRBV14	16	.	CASSQGGRGRTDTQYF	TGTGCCAGCAGCCAAGGAGGAAGGGGACGCACAGATACGCAGTATTTT
once	TRBJ2-5	TRBV2	12	.	CASSVSVETQYF	TGTGCCAGCAGTGTTAGCGTAGAGACCCAGTACTTC
.	TRBJ2-1	TRBV28	18	.	CASSPRRQLLGFYNEQFF	TGTGCCAGCAGCCCTCGTCGACAGCTTTTAGGGTTCTACAATGAGCAGTTCTTC
.	TRBJ1-2	TRBV9	14	TRBD1	CASSATGGAVGYTF	TGTGCCAGCAGCGCGACAGGGGGCGCGGTTGGCTACACCTTC
.	TRBJ1-3	TRBV7-2	17	TRBD1	CASSLHTGGLIGNTIYF	TGTGCCAGCAGCCTTCACACAGGGGGCTTAATTGGAAACACCATATATTTT
.	TRBJ2-7	TRBV5-1	16	TRBD1	CASSLGPPTGAGEQYF	TGCGCCAGCAGCTTGGGCCCCCCCACAGGGGCAGGGGAGCAGTACTTC
once	TRBJ2-1	TRBV7-8	14	.	CASSLVGRHNEQFF	TGTGCCAGCAGCTTAGTCGGTAGACACAATGAGCAGTTCTTC
.	TRBJ2-3	TRBV3-1/TRBV3-2	13	TRBD2	CARLAGHTDTQYF	TGTGCCAGACTAGCGGGCCACACAGATACGCAGTATTTT
.	TRBJ1-4	TRBV12-3/TRBV12-4	13	.	CASSWVGFEKLFF	TGTGCCAGCAGTTGGGTAGGGTTCGAAAAACTGTTTTTT
.	TRBJ2-3	TRBV6-5	12	.	CASLASGGTQYF	TGTGCCAGCCTAGCCTCGGGCGGTACGCAGTATTTT
.	TRBJ1-2	TRBV5-5	12	.	CASSSRFYGYTF	TGTGCCAGCAGCTCGCGTTTTTATGGCTACACCTTC
.	TRBJ2-1	TRBV27	14	.	CASRSAAIENEQFF	TGTGCCAGCAGATCCGCCGCGATAGAAAATGAGCAGTTCTTC
.	TRBJ2-7	TRBV11-3	16	TRBD2	CASSLEETSSSYEQYF	TGTGCCAGCAGCTTAGAGGAGACTAGCTCGTCCTACGAGCAGTACTTC
once	TRBJ1-1	TRBV7-9	14	.	CASSTDSGNTEAFF	TGTGCCAGCAGCACGGACAGCGGGAACACTGAAGCTTTCTTT
.	TRBJ2-5	TRBV2	16	TRBD1	CASSEASDRQGETQYF	TGTGCCAGCAGTGAAGCATCGGACAGGCAAGGGGAGACCCAGTACTTC
.	TRBJ2-3	TRBV7-2	16	.	CASSLGLEGLGDTQYF	TGTGCCAGCAGCTTAGGTTTGGAGGGCCTTGGAGATACGCAGTATTTT
.	TRBJ1-1	TRBV5-1	14	.	CASSPDTFGTEAFF	TGCGCCAGCAGCCCTGACACCTTCGGGACTGAAGCTTTCTTT
.	TRBJ1-5	TRBV28	12	.	CASSFTLILQHF	TGTGCCAGCAGTTTCACCCTCATACTCCAGCATTTT
once	TRBJ1-6	TRBV27	17	.	CASSLSSGQGYNSPLHF	TGTGCCAGCAGTTTATCGTCGGGACAAGGCTATAATTCACCCCTCCACTTT
.	TRBJ1-5	TRBV6-2/TRBV6-3	15	TRBD1	CASSYPGTGVQPQHF	TGTGCCAGCAGTTATCCCGGGACAGGGGTTCAGCCCCAGCATTTT
.	TRBJ1-2	TRBV27	15	.	CASSLYPGDSYGYTF	TGTGCCAGCAGTTTATATCCGGGGGACTCCTATGGCTACACCTTC
.	TRBJ2-2	TRBV24-1	20	TRBD1	CATSDLFAGGHTTNTGELFF	TGTGCCACCAGTGATTTATTCGCAGGGGGCCATACTACGAACACCGGGGAGCTGTTTTTT
.	TRBJ2-7	TRBV5-1	16	TRBD1	CASSHLLGDRGYEQYF	TGCGCCAGCAGCCACCTGTTGGGGGACAGGGGCTACGAGCAGTACTTC